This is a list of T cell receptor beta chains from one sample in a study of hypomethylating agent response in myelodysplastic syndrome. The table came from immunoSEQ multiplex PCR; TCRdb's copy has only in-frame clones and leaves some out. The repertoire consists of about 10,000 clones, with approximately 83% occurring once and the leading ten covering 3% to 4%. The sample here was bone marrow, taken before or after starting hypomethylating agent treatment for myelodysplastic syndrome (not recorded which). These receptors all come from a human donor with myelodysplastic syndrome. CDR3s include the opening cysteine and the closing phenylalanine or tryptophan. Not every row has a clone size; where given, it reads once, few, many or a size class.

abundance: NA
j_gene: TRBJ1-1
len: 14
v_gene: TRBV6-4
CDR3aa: CASSPGPENTEAFF

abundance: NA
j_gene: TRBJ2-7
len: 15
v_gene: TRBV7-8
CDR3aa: CASSPRDRGTHEQYF

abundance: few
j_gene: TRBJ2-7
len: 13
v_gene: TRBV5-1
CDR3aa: CASSGSRDYEQYF

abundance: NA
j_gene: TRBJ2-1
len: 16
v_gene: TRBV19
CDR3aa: CASSPGVPDPYNEQFF

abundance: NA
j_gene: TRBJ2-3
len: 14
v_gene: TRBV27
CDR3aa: CASSLAAGTDTQYF

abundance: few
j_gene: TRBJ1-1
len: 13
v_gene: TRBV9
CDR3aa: CASSATGGTEAFF

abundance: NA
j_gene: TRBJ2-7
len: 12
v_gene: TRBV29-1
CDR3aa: CSVELSSYEQYF

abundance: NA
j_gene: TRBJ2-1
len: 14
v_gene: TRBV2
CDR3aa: CASSGEGVYNEQFF

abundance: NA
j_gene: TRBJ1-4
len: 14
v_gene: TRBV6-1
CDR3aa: CASSEVTGYEKLFF

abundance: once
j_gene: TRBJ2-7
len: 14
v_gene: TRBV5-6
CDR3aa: CASSLGGVLYEQYF

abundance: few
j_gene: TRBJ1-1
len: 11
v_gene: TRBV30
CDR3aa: CAWRDNTEAFF

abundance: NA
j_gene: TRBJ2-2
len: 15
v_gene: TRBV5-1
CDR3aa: CASSPPLGVTGELFF

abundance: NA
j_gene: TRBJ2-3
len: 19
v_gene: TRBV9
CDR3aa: CASSVEGQGIARFTDTQYF

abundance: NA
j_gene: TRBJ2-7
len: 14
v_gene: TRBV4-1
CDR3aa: CASSQGARPYEQYF

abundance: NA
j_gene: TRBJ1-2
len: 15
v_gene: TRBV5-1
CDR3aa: CASSDPGQEYYGYTF

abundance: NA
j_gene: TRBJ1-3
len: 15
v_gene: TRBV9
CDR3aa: CASSPDSYSGNTIYF

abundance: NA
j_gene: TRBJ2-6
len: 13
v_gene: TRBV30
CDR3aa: CAWSEGRANVLTF

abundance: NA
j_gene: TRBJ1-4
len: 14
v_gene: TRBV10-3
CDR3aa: CAIRSDRGSEKLFF

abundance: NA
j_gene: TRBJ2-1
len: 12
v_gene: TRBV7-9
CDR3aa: CASSLRGNEQFF

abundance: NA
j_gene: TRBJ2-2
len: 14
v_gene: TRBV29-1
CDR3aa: CSVVPGLSTGELFF

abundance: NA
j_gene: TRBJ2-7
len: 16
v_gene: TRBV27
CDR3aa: CASSLWGGQGSYEQYF

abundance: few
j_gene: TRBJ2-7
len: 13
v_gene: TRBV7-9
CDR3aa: CASSLTDSYEQYF

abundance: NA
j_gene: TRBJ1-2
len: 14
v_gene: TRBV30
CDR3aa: CAWTPAGLNYGYTF

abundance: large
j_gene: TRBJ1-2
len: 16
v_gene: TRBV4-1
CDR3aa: CASSQDQTGTNIEYTF

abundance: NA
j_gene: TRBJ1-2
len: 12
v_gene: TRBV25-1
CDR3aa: CASRLDGYGYTF

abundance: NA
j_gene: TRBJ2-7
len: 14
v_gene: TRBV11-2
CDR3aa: CASSFAGSFYEQYF

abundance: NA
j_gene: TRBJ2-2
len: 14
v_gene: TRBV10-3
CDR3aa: CAIQGPENTGELFF

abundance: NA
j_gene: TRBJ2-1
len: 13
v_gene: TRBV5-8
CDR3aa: CASSLAQGDEQFF

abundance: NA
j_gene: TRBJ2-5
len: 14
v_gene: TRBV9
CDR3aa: CASSARGGSETQYF

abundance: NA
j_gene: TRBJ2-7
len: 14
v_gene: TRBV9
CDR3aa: CASSPDGESYEQYF

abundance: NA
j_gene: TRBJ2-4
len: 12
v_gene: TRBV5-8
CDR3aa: CASGFLGAAMNF

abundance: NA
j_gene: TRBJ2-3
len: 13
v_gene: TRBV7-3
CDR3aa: CASSPSGTDTQYF

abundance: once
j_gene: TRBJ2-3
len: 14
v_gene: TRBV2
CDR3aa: CASSWIPMEDTQYF

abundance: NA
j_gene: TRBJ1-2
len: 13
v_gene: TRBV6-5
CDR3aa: CASTGQGNYGYTF

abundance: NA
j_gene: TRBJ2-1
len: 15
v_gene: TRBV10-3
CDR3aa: CAISSPGQAYNEQFF

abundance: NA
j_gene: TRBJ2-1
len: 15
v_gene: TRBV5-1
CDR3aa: CASSSQGQGFNEQFF

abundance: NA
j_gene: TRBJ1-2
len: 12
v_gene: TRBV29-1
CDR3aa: CSVDTGGYGYTF

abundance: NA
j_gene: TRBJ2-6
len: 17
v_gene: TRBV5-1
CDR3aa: CASSPTMGFSGANVLTF

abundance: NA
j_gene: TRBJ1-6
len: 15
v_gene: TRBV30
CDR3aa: CAWSVSGGRNSPLHF

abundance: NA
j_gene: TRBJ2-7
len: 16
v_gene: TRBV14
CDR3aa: CASSQTDRDSYYEQYF

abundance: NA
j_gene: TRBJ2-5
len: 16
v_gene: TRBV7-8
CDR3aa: CASLPGIAAFQETQYF

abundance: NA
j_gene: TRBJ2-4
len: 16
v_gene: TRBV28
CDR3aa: CASSGTGLGRDGIQYF

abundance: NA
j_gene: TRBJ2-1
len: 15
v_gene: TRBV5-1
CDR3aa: CASSLASGFTDEQFF

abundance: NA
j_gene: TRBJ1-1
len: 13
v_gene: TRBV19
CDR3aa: CARGQGAVTEAFF

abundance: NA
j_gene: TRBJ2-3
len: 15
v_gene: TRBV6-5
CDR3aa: CASSYSRQGTDTQYF